This T cell receptor (beta chain) was profiled in a study of T cells after posttransplantation cyclophosphamide. The study's findings and limits: Skin or GI-infiltrating T cells shared few TRB sequences with blood. Donor CD8+ memory clones often dominated recipient blood repertoires at later times. Recipient CMV seropositivity and CMV reactivation strongly tracked TRB clonality.

Looked up from germline, CDR1 is SGHRS and CDR2 is YFSETQ. Germline trimming cut 2 bases from V and 9 bases from J; bases unmatched to any gene: 7. CDR3 length: 15 amino acids. The method was immunoSEQ multiplex PCR; TCRdb's version includes in-frame clones alone and lacks a portion of them. The table has roughly 32,000 clones, about 89% seen once. On this clone: Its cognate antigen is unknown.

The naive gate required viable CD3+CD4+ or CD3+CD8+ cells with CCR7+CD45RA+CD45RO-CD95-CD27+CD28+ phenotype. The sequenced sample consisted of naive CD4+ T cells sorted from PBMCs. The chain employs TRBV5-1 and TRBJ2-1; 11 nucleotides agree with TRBD2. The clonotype comes from a woman aged 55 to 70 in good health, CMV-negative, and a related stem cell transplant donor. Here the CDR3 reads CASSFGLAGAREQFF. CDR3 bases: TGCGCCAGCAGCTTTGGACTAGCGGGCGCCCGTGAGCAGTTCTTC.